These 14 T cell receptor beta chains were sequenced from one sample in a study. TCRdb called the 5' RACE reads again in MiXCR, with one record for every CDR3 protein. The profile shows approximately 53,000 distinct CDR3 sequences, around 26% of them singletons. The specimen was tumor-infiltrating memory CD4+ T cells sorted from the breast tumor. Indicated subset: memory CD4+ T cells, CD4+CD45RO+CD25-. Receptors originate from a female donor with breast cancer.

The chain joins TRBV7-2 to TRBJ2-7; maybe TRBD1 (6 bases). The germline V gene has CDR1 SGHTA and CDR2 FQGNSA. V gave up 5 bases and J gave up 2 bases, with 13 bases separating them. The CDR3 consists of 14 residues. Here the CDR3 reads CASSADRFTYEQYF. The CDR3 nucleotides read TGTGCCAGCAGCGCGGACAGATTTACCTACGAGCAGTACTTC.

This clonotype turned up a few times. The chain joins TRBV7-9 to TRBJ2-3; D gene uncertain. Trimming cost V 7 bases and J 2 bases, with 13 bases left between them. Germline CDR1 is SEHNR and CDR2 is FQNEAQ (reference sequence). The length of the CDR3 is 14 residues. CDR3: CASNSGPFTDTQYF. CDR3 nucleotides: TGTGCCAGCAACTCTGGTCCATTCACAGATACGCAGTATTTT.

This clonotype was recorded many times. The chain links TRBV7-3 to TRBJ2-1; the D call may be TRBD1 or TRBD2 (5 bases each). Germline CDR1 is SGHTA and CDR2 is FQGTGA. V lost 4 bases, J lost 9 bases, and 10 bases lay in between. This CDR3 spans 12 amino acids. In nucleotides, the CDR3 is TGTGCCAGCAGCTCACGTGGGGGTGAGCAGTTCTTC. It is translated as CASSSRGGEQFF.

The V call is TRBV12-3 or TRBV12-4, the J call TRBJ1-1; perhaps TRBD1 as D (6 bases). With 8 bases removed from V and 1 base from J, the gap between germline ends came to 14 bases. CDR3 size: 14 residues. As DNA, the CDR3 is TGTGCCAGCCACGGAGGGGGGACGAACACTGAAGCTTTCTTT. Translation: CASHGGGTNTEAFF.

The CDR3 spells CASSLYETFNEQFF. CDR3 DNA: TGCGCCAGCAGCTTGTATGAGACTTTCAATGAGCAGTTCTTC. The V call is TRBV5-1, the J call TRBJ2-1, with D hard to call. The CDR3 length is 14 residues. Trimming pared 1 base from V and 6 bases from J, leaving 11 bases between. The germline V gene encodes CDR1 SGHRS and CDR2 YFSETQ.

This clonotype was recorded many times. The chain couples TRBV7-8 to TRBJ1-4; D unresolved. The CDR3 sequence is 12 residues long. Per the germline V gene, CDR1 is SGHVS and CDR2 is FQNEAQ. V lost 3 bases and J 10 bases, leaving 9 bases between the germline ends. The CDR3 protein is CASSFGVGKLFF. The CDR3 DNA follows: TGTGCCAGCAGCTTCGGGGTGGGAAAACTGTTTTTT. Supplemented by reference TRBV7-8 and TRBJ1-4, the full variable domain reads GAGVSQSPRYKVAKRGQDVALRCDPISGHVSLFWYQQALGQGPEFLTYFQNEAQLDKSGLPSDRFFAERPEGSVSTLKIQRTQQEDSAVYLCASSFGVGKLFFGSGTQLSVL.

This chain links TRBV5-6 with TRBJ2-5; weak D call: TRBD2 (6 bases). Germline V gene data show CDR1 as SGHDT and CDR2 as YYEEEE. The CDR3 covers 14 residues. Trimming took 3 bases from V and 5 from J, leaving 14 bases between them. CDR3 coding DNA: TGTGCCAGCAGCTCCCCGGGGGAAGGGGAGACCCAGTACTTC. Protein sequence: CASSSPGEGETQYF. The whole variable domain, filled in from reference TRBV5-6 and TRBJ2-5, reads DAGVTQSPTHLIKTRGQQVTLRCSPKSGHDTVSWYQQALGQGPQFIFQYYEEEERQRGNFPDRFSGHQFPNYSSELNVNALLLGDSALYLCASSSPGEGETQYFGPGTRLLVL.

This clonotype came up a few times. The J gene is TRBJ2-3, the V gene TRBV20-1; the D is unclear. This CDR3 has 13 amino acids. Germline CDR1 reads DFQATT; CDR2 reads SNEGSKA (reference sequence). V shed 5 bases and J shed 1 base, with 10 bases lying between them. CDR3 coding DNA: TGCAGTGCTTGGACCTATCGCACAGATACGCAGTATTTT. Its protein is CSAWTYRTDTQYF.

This sequence joins TRBV20-1 and TRBJ1-1; D may be TRBD1 (5 bases). Per the germline V gene, CDR1 is DFQATT and CDR2 is SNEGSKA (reference sequence). Trimming removed 6 bases from V and 6 bases from J, with 26 bases in between. This CDR3 is 16 amino acids long. The DNA for the CDR3 is TGCAGTGCCAAGGGGTGGGGAGGGGATGGAGTTGCTGAAGCTTTCTTT. This codes for CSAKGWGGDGVAEAFF.

The chain is built from TRBV5-1 and TRBJ1-4; D not certain. The CDR3 has 13 residues. With 4 bases removed from V and 3 bases from J, the gap between germline ends came to 7 bases. Germline CDR1 is SGHRS and CDR2 is YFSETQ. The CDR3: CASSLAANEKLFF. CDR3 nucleotides: TGCGCCAGCAGCCTCGCGGCTAATGAAAAACTGTTTTTT.

This clonotype showed up just a few times. V gene TRBV29-1 combines with J gene TRBJ1-1; D unclear. The V gene lost 5 bases and the J gene lost 0 bases, with 4 bases spanning the gap. CDR3 length: 11 amino acids. From germline, CDR1 is SQVTM and CDR2 ANQGSEA. CDR3 in DNA: TGCAGCGTTTCGCTGAACACTGAAGCTTTCTTT. The encoded protein is CSVSLNTEAFF.

The chain has TRBV7-2 and TRBJ2-5; D gene ambiguous. V was clipped by 10 bases and J by 6 bases, with 21 bases between them. Germline V CDR1 and CDR2: SGHTA, FQGNSA. This CDR3 spans 14 amino acids. The CDR3 DNA follows: TGTGCCAACAGTTCCCAGACGGTGGGGAAGACCCAGTACTTC. It codes for CANSSQTVGKTQYF. Together with reference TRBV7-2 and TRBJ2-5, the CDR3 gives the full variable domain: GAGVSQSPSNKVTEKGKDVELRCDPISGHTALYWYRQSLGQGLEFLIYFQGNSAPDKSGLPSDRFSAERTGGSVSTLTIQRTQQEDSAVYLCANSSQTVGKTQYFGPGTRLLVL.

A few counts support this clonotype. The chain recombines TRBV29-1 with TRBJ2-7, with D perhaps assigned TRBD1 or TRBD2 (5 bases each). V lost 7 bases to trimming and J lost 2 bases, with 12 bases between them. The length of the CDR3 is 12 residues. Germline-derived CDR1 and CDR2 are SQVTM and ANQGSEA. The CDR3 here is CSAEGSTYEQYF. CDR3 bases: TGCAGCGCCGAGGGGTCTACCTACGAGCAGTACTTC.

V usage is TRBV7-2 and J usage is TRBJ2-1; D gene uncertain. The CDR3 runs to 12 residues. The germline V gene encodes CDR1 SGHTA and CDR2 FQGNSA. Trimming took 2 bases from V and 13 from J, leaving 12 bases between them. The CDR3 DNA reads as TGTGCCAGCAGCTTATCAAGGATGGGACAGTTCTTC. Translation: CASSLSRMGQFF. The variable domain in full, with the rest retrieved from reference TRBV7-2 and TRBJ2-1, is GAGVSQSPSNKVTEKGKDVELRCDPISGHTALYWYRQSLGQGLEFLIYFQGNSAPDKSGLPSDRFSAERTGGSVSTLTIQRTQQEDSAVYLCASSLSRMGQFFGPGTRLTVL.